The 17 T cell receptor beta chains below all came from one sample that was sequenced in a study of blood T cells in healthy people across ages. Sample-barcoded 5' priming and a J-beta primer mix drove a second PCR of roughly 7 to 11 cycles. TCRdb reanalysed the 5' RACE reads using MiXCR and keeps one entry per CDR3 protein. The sample yields around 780,000 distinct CDR3 sequences, 20% to 30% seen once. The sample was also linked to a second study, of T cells of mothers and their children.

Sequenced input: blood. These receptors all stem from a boy younger than 18 in good health.

The chain employs TRBV2 and TRBJ2-5, with 13 bases identical to TRBD2. Germline V lookup: CDR1 SNHLY, CDR2 FYNNEI. CDR3 size: 16 residues. V shed 6 bases and J 4 bases; nucleotides not matched to a gene: 8. The CDR3 nucleotides are TGTGCCAGCAGGCGTACTAGCGGGGGGGCCGGAGAGACCCAGTACTTC. It specifies CASRRTSGGAGETQYF.

The chain uses TRBV6-5 and TRBJ2-1; D uncertain. With 0 bases removed from V and 5 bases from J, the gap between germline ends came to 8 bases. This CDR3 comprises 14 residues. Germline loops: CDR1 MNHEY, CDR2 SVGAGI. CDR3 residues: CASSYSPANNEQFF. As DNA, the CDR3 is TGTGCCAGCAGTTACTCGCCAGCCAACAATGAGCAGTTCTTC.

Only a few counts were recorded for this clonotype. CDR3 loop: CASSSDSTHYNEQFF. CDR3 sequence (DNA): TGCGCCAGCAGCTCCGACTCGACCCACTACAATGAGCAGTTCTTC. The chain is built from TRBV5-1 and TRBJ2-5, with D unresolved. The DNA end is more similar to TRBJ2-1, so the J call may be wrong. The CDR3 has 15 amino acids. Germline CDR1 SGHRS, CDR2 YFSETQ.

This clonotype appeared a few times. The V and J genes are TRBV5-1 and TRBJ1-2; D uncertain. CDR1 is SGHRS, CDR2 YFSETQ, per germline. The CDR3 spans 15 residues. V was shortened by 5 bases and J by 0 bases, with 14 bases between the two germline ends. Written as DNA, the CDR3 is TGCGCCAGCAGTAAGGACGCCGGGTCTAACTATGGCTACACCTTC. It specifies CASSKDAGSNYGYTF.

This clonotype was counted only a few times. The chain uses TRBV20-1 and TRBJ2-4; unclear D gene. The V gene lost 0 bases and the J gene lost 0 bases, with 6 bases spanning the gap. Germline-derived CDR1 and CDR2 are DFQATT and SNEGSKA (reference sequence). There are 14 residues in the CDR3. The CDR3 protein is CSARDPLAKNIQYF. The CDR3 region has the DNA TGCAGTGCTAGAGATCCTCTAGCCAAAAACATTCAGTACTTC.

This clonotype was observed a few times. The V call is TRBV7-3, the J call TRBJ2-1; the D gene is possibly TRBD2 (6 bases). CDR1 and CDR2 from the germline V gene are SGHTA and FQGTGA. V was cut by 5 bases and J by 10 bases, with 15 bases left in between. CDR3 length: 13 amino acids. The CDR3 reads CASSQGDSGEQFF. As DNA, the CDR3 is TGTGCCAGCAGCCAAGGGGACTCTGGGGAGCAGTTCTTC.

V gene TRBV7-8 combines with J gene TRBJ1-2; maybe TRBD1 (6 bases). V was shortened by 4 bases and J by 4 bases, with 25 bases between the two germline ends. Germline-derived CDR1 and CDR2 are SGHVS and FQNEAQ. The CDR3 length is 18 residues. The CDR3 DNA follows: TGTGCCAGCAGCTCCGAAAGGGGGTCAGGGCCAGGTGCCTATGGCTACACCTTC. This encodes CASSSERGSGPGAYGYTF. Full variable domain (outside the CDR3, taken from reference TRBV7-8 and TRBJ1-2): GAGVSQSPRYKVAKRGQDVALRCDPISGHVSLFWYQQALGQGPEFLTYFQNEAQLDKSGLPSDRFFAERPEGSVSTLKIQRTQQEDSAVYLCASSSERGSGPGAYGYTFGSGTRLTVV.

This clonotype was counted only a few times. CDR3 residues: CAWSRPGGKAKNIQYF. The CDR3 nucleotides read TGTGCCTGGTCGAGGCCAGGGGGTAAAGCCAAAAACATTCAGTACTTC. The rearrangement uses TRBV30 and TRBJ2-4, with TRBD1 identical over 7 bases. The trim removed 5 bases at V and 0 bases at J, leaving 10 bases unmatched. The germline V gene has CDR1 GTSNPN and CDR2 SVGIG (reference sequence). The CDR3 sequence is 16 residues long.

This chain uses TRBV5-1 with TRBJ2-1; 11 nucleotides align to TRBD1. The germline gives CDR1 SGHRS, CDR2 YFSETQ. The CDR3 runs 13 residues. The junction had 6 bases not matched to a gene; V was cut back by 7 bases and J by 9 bases. The CDR3 DNA reads TGCGCCAGCGTTGGACAGGGGGCAGGTGAGCAGTTCTTC. It specifies CASVGQGAGEQFF.

At least ten counts were recorded for this clonotype. The chain joins TRBV12-3 or TRBV12-4 to TRBJ2-5; D is uncertain. With 3 bases removed from V and 5 bases from J, the gap between germline ends came to 7 bases. This CDR3 contains 12 residues. DNA for the CDR3: TGTGCCAGCAGTTTTCGCGAGGAGACCCAGTACTTC. Its protein product is CASSFREETQYF.

This clonotype was seen only a few times. Germline is not matched at one junction end, which may reflect a read error. This chain links TRBV7-7 with TRBJ2-6; 8 bases align to TRBD1. Per the germline V gene, CDR1 is SSHAT and CDR2 is FNYEAQ (reference sequence). CDR3 length: 13 residues. The CDR3 DNA is TGTGCTAGCAGCTTAGGACAGGGCTACGTCCTGACTTTC. Encoded protein: CASSLGQGYVLTF.

In its sample, this clonotype was seen a few times. The chain carries TRBV6-5 and TRBJ2-7; TRBD1 matches at 9 bases. Germline values: CDR1 MNHEY, CDR2 SVGAGI. The CDR3 extends over 14 amino acids. Trimming cost V 6 bases and J 6 bases; bases outside gene matches: 9. The CDR3 loop is CASRATGGASEQYF. The CDR3 DNA is TGTGCCAGCAGGGCCACAGGGGGCGCGTCCGAGCAGTACTTC.

The chain carries TRBV5-1 and TRBJ2-1; TRBD2 is a possible D gene (6 bases). The J call may be incorrect, as the DNA end agrees better with TRBJ2-7. CDR3 length: 18 residues. Per the germline V gene, CDR1 is SGHRS and CDR2 is YFSETQ. The chain's CDR3 is CASSSAGMSGGNSYEQYF. The CDR3 DNA reads as TGCGCCAGCAGCTCAGCGGGTATGAGTGGGGGGAACTCCTACGAGCAGTACTTC.

The chain employs TRBV5-5 and TRBJ2-7; D is possibly TRBD2 (5 bases). Germline CDR1 reads SGHKS; CDR2 reads YYEKEE (reference sequence). Trimming pared 3 bases from V and 1 base from J, leaving 11 bases between. CDR3 length: 14 residues. CDR3 residues: CASSSSGFSYEQYF. CDR3 DNA: TGTGCCAGCAGCTCCTCGGGATTTTCCTACGAGCAGTACTTC. The full variable domain, its missing parts supplied by reference TRBV5-5 and TRBJ2-7, is DAGVTQSPTHLIKTRGQQVTLRCSPISGHKSVSWYQQVLGQGPQFIFQYYEKEERGRGNFPDRFSARQFPNYSSELNVNALLLGDSALYLCASSSSGFSYEQYFGPGTRLTVT.

The CDR3 coding sequence is TGTGCCAGCAGCCCTCGTCCCGGGACAGGTACCTACGAGCAGTACTTC. Translation gives CASSPRPGTGTYEQYF. V usage is TRBV9 and J usage is TRBJ2-7; 8 bases map to TRBD1. The CDR3 spans 16 residues. The germline V gene encodes CDR1 SGDLS and CDR2 YYNGEE. Trimming took 4 bases from V and 2 from J; bases not matched to a gene: 11.

The genes are TRBV6-4 and TRBJ2-1; 10 nucleotides match TRBD2. The CDR3 runs to 15 residues. Trimming at V came to 2 bases and at J to 6 bases, leaving 4 bases not matched to a gene. Germline CDR1 and CDR2: MRHNA and SNTAGT. In DNA, the CDR3 is TGTGCCAGCAGTGACCCTAGCGGGGGTATCAATGAGCAGTTCTTC. This encodes CASSDPSGGINEQFF.

This clonotype was counted between two and nine times. This chain joins TRBV29-1 and TRBJ1-4; tentatively, D is TRBD1 (6 bases). The length of the CDR3 is 14 residues. Trimming removed 6 bases from V and 11 bases from J, with 22 bases in between. Per germline, CDR1 SQVTM and CDR2 ANQGSEA. The chain's CDR3 is CSVETPYGGRKLFF. The CDR3 DNA is TGCAGCGTGGAGACCCCTTATGGGGGGCGGAAACTGTTTTTT.